This T cell receptor beta chain was observed in a study of T cell clonotyping in hematopoietic cell transplantation. Study findings and constraints: At the given depth, recipient repertoires were over 95% de novo clonotypes. After transplant, recipient diversity fell while pathologically expanded clonotypes grew through day 180. CD4 and CD8 repertoire contributions could not be separated without sorting. Broader posttransplant TCR repertoire diversity was predicted by graft donor and pretransplant recipient Inverse Simpson Index values.

V was clipped by 0 bases and J by 0 bases, with 6 bases between them. The CDR3 length is 15 residues. Germline values: CDR1 MNHEY, CDR2 SVGAGI. A note on this clone: Its target is unknown.

Method: immunoSEQ multiplex PCR; TCRdb's copy keeps in-frame clones and lacks some. In the table there are more than 55,000 clones, 94% of which are singletons. This clonotype was sampled from a man aged 50-59 years in good health. Some clones in this sample may be carry-over from other donors' samples. The rearrangement joins TRBV6-5 to TRBJ1-5, with D hard to call. Sequenced input: peripheral blood mononuclear cells. The CDR3 protein is CASSYSASSNQPQHF. Written as DNA, the CDR3 is TGTGCCAGCAGTTACTCGGCAAGTAGCAATCAGCCCCAGCATTTT.